This T cell receptor beta chain comes out of a study of Graves' ophthalmopathy and Graves' hyperthyroidism. Using RNA transcripts, the TCR beta CDR3 regions were amplified. The first round was an RT-PCR with HTBI primers, and the second round was a multiplex PCR. TCRdb reanalysed the multiplex PCR reads using MiXCR and keeps one entry per CDR3 protein. Counted here are over a million distinct CDR3 sequences, about two fifths occurring once; the ten biggest clones make up 11%. As regards this clonotype: What it binds is not known. Without the conserved terminal phenylalanine or tryptophan, this CDR3 likely stems from a read error.

Study-level points and caveats: A 13-signature model separated ophthalmopathy from stable hyperthyroidism, roughly 86% sensitivity, roughly 80% specificity.

Germline lookup yields CDR1 SGHAT and CDR2 FQNNGV. The ends were cut back, 2 bases at V and 13 bases at J, with 14 bases in the middle. This CDR3 is 13 amino acids long. The sample taken for sequencing was peripheral blood or thyroid tissue (not recorded which). The sequence came from an adult man with Graves' hyperthyroidism. The gene calls are TRBV11-2 and TRBJ2-2; no clear D gene. The CDR3, as DNA: TGTGCCAGCAGCTTAAGTGCCGGGTTAATGCTGTTTCTT. Protein sequence: CASSLSAGLMLFL.